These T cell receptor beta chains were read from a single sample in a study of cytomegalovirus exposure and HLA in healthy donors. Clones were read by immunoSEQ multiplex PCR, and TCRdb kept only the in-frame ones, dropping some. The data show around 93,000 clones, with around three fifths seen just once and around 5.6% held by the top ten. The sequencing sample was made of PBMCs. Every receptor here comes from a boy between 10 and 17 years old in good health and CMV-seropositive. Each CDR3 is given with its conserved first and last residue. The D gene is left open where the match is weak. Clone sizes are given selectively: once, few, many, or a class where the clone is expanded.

CDR3 DNA: TGTGCCAGCAGGGAGTGGCAGGGGGCGGGCAATCAGCCCCAGCATTTT
CDR3 protein: CASREWQGAGNQPQHF
clone size: NA
V gene: TRBV2
D gene: TRBD1
J gene: TRBJ1-5

CDR3 DNA: TGCAGCGTTGAAGATCTTGGGACTAGTGGGGATGAGCAGTTCTTC
CDR3 protein: CSVEDLGTSGDEQFF
clone size: few
V gene: TRBV29-1
D gene: TRBD2
J gene: TRBJ2-1

CDR3 DNA: TGTGCCAGCTCACCACAAGGAGTACCCCAAGAGACCCAGTACTTC
CDR3 protein: CASSPQGVPQETQYF
clone size: NA
V gene: TRBV18
D gene: NA
J gene: TRBJ2-5

CDR3 DNA: TGTGCCAGCAGCGCCAGCGGGACAGGGGCATCTGGAAACACCATATATTTT
CDR3 protein: CASSASGTGASGNTIYF
clone size: NA
V gene: TRBV9
D gene: TRBD1
J gene: TRBJ1-3

CDR3 DNA: TGCGCCAGCAGCCCCGACCGAGTAACTAGCGACCGTTACAATGAGCAGTTCTTC
CDR3 protein: CASSPDRVTSDRYNEQFF
clone size: few
V gene: TRBV4-3
D gene: TRBD2
J gene: TRBJ2-1

CDR3 DNA: TGTGCCAGCAGAATCAACCGGGACAGAACCTACGAGCAGTACTTC
CDR3 protein: CASRINRDRTYEQYF
clone size: NA
V gene: TRBV6-5
D gene: TRBD1
J gene: TRBJ2-7

CDR3 DNA: TGTGCCAGCAGCGTAGGGGGCAGAAGCTCCTACAATGAGCAGTTCTTC
CDR3 protein: CASSVGGRSSYNEQFF
clone size: few
V gene: TRBV9
D gene: NA
J gene: TRBJ2-1

CDR3 DNA: TGTGCCTGGAGTGACAGGTGGGGGAACACTGAAGCTTTCTTT
CDR3 protein: CAWSDRWGNTEAFF
clone size: once
V gene: TRBV30
D gene: NA
J gene: TRBJ1-1

CDR3 DNA: TGCGCCAGCAGCTTAACAGCGGGGGGTATTGCGGAGACCCAGTACTTC
CDR3 protein: CASSLTAGGIAETQYF
clone size: NA
V gene: TRBV5-1
D gene: TRBD2
J gene: TRBJ2-5

CDR3 DNA: TGTGCCAGCAGCGAACGGACAGGGCCCTACGAGCAGTACTTC
CDR3 protein: CASSERTGPYEQYF
clone size: NA
V gene: TRBV9
D gene: TRBD1
J gene: TRBJ2-7

CDR3 DNA: TGTGCCAGCAGTTACCAGGGTGGAAACACCATATATTTT
CDR3 protein: CASSYQGGNTIYF
clone size: NA
V gene: TRBV2
D gene: NA
J gene: TRBJ1-3

CDR3 DNA: TGTGCCAGCAGTGCTACCCACCAGCCCCAGCATTTT
CDR3 protein: CASSATHQPQHF
clone size: NA
V gene: TRBV2
D gene: NA
J gene: TRBJ1-5

CDR3 DNA: TGTGCCAGCAGTCCCGGTGACAGGATTTATTCAGGACAGCCCCAGCATTTT
CDR3 protein: CASSPGDRIYSGQPQHF
clone size: NA
V gene: TRBV28
D gene: NA
J gene: TRBJ1-5

CDR3 DNA: TGTGCCAGCAGTCTCAGGGGAATCACCGGGGAGCTGTTTTTT
CDR3 protein: CASSLRGITGELFF
clone size: NA
V gene: TRBV6-5
D gene: NA
J gene: TRBJ2-2

CDR3 DNA: TGTGCAAGTCGCCCACCCGGTGATCCGATTCCCTACGAGCAGTACTTC
CDR3 protein: CASRPPGDPIPYEQYF
clone size: NA
V gene: TRBV12-2
D gene: NA
J gene: TRBJ2-7

CDR3 DNA: TGTGCCGGTGACAGGACGAACACCGGGGAGCTGTTTTTT
CDR3 protein: CAGDRTNTGELFF
clone size: once
V gene: TRBV30
D gene: NA
J gene: TRBJ2-2

CDR3 DNA: TGCGCCAGCAGCTTGGACAGACACTACGAGCAGTACTTC
CDR3 protein: CASSLDRHYEQYF
clone size: once
V gene: TRBV5-1
D gene: NA
J gene: TRBJ2-7

CDR3 DNA: TGTGCCAGCAGTGAAGGAGCGGGAGTGCAACCCTACAATGAGCAGTTCTTC
CDR3 protein: CASSEGAGVQPYNEQFF
clone size: NA
V gene: TRBV6-1
D gene: TRBD2
J gene: TRBJ2-1

CDR3 DNA: TGTGCCTGGAGTGTTGGACTTCGCGATACGCAGTATTTT
CDR3 protein: CAWSVGLRDTQYF
clone size: NA
V gene: TRBV30
D gene: NA
J gene: TRBJ2-3

CDR3 DNA: TGTGCCAGCAGTTCCGACCTACAAGACTACAATTCACCCCTCCACTTT
CDR3 protein: CASSSDLQDYNSPLHF
clone size: NA
V gene: TRBV6-5
D gene: NA
J gene: TRBJ1-6

CDR3 DNA: TGTGCCAGCAGGGGAGACAGGGTGGAGGGCTACACCTTC
CDR3 protein: CASRGDRVEGYTF
clone size: NA
V gene: TRBV6-1
D gene: TRBD1
J gene: TRBJ1-2

CDR3 DNA: TGTGCCAGCAGCTCCAAGCGGGAGGGGATCGGGGAGCTGTTTTTT
CDR3 protein: CASSSKREGIGELFF
clone size: few
V gene: TRBV7-9
D gene: TRBD2
J gene: TRBJ2-2

CDR3 DNA: TGCAGCGTCCAACGAAGCGGGAGTAGCACAGATACGCAGTATTTT
CDR3 protein: CSVQRSGSSTDTQYF
clone size: NA
V gene: TRBV29-1
D gene: TRBD2
J gene: TRBJ2-3

CDR3 DNA: TGCGCCAGCAGCCAAGTAAGGGACAGACCCAACTATGGCTACACCTTC
CDR3 protein: CASSQVRDRPNYGYTF
clone size: NA
V gene: TRBV4-1
D gene: TRBD1
J gene: TRBJ1-2

CDR3 DNA: TGTGCCAGCGCACAATTTCGTTCGGGTTTCACAGATACGCAGTATTTT
CDR3 protein: CASAQFRSGFTDTQYF
clone size: NA
V gene: TRBV11-2
D gene: NA
J gene: TRBJ2-3

CDR3 DNA: TGTGCCAGCTCACCATTTTTAAAGGGGGCAAGTGAAGCTTTCTTT
CDR3 protein: CASSPFLKGASEAFF
clone size: NA
V gene: TRBV18
D gene: TRBD1
J gene: TRBJ1-1

CDR3 DNA: TGTGCCAGCAGCCCTGGACAGGGGGCAGGTACGCAGTATTTT
CDR3 protein: CASSPGQGAGTQYF
clone size: once
V gene: TRBV6-5
D gene: TRBD1
J gene: TRBJ2-3

CDR3 DNA: TGCGCCAGCAGCTATGGGACAGGAGTGTTGAACACTGAAGCTTTCTTT
CDR3 protein: CASSYGTGVLNTEAFF
clone size: NA
V gene: TRBV5-1
D gene: TRBD1
J gene: TRBJ1-1

CDR3 DNA: TGTGCCAGCAGTCCGACAGGGGGTAGGAGTGAAAAACTGTTTTTT
CDR3 protein: CASSPTGGRSEKLFF
clone size: NA
V gene: TRBV6-5
D gene: TRBD1
J gene: TRBJ1-4

CDR3 DNA: TGTGCCAGCTCACCCTTGGACAGGGGGCACAATGAGCAGTTCTTC
CDR3 protein: CASSPLDRGHNEQFF
clone size: NA
V gene: TRBV18
D gene: TRBD1
J gene: TRBJ2-1

CDR3 DNA: TGTGCCAGCAGTGCAGGGGGGATTCAGCCCCAGCATTTT
CDR3 protein: CASSAGGIQPQHF
clone size: NA
V gene: TRBV6-5
D gene: TRBD1
J gene: TRBJ1-5

CDR3 DNA: TGTGCCAGCAGCTTAGAAGGGACAGGGAGGGAGACCCAGTACTTC
CDR3 protein: CASSLEGTGRETQYF
clone size: few
V gene: TRBV7-8
D gene: TRBD1
J gene: TRBJ2-5